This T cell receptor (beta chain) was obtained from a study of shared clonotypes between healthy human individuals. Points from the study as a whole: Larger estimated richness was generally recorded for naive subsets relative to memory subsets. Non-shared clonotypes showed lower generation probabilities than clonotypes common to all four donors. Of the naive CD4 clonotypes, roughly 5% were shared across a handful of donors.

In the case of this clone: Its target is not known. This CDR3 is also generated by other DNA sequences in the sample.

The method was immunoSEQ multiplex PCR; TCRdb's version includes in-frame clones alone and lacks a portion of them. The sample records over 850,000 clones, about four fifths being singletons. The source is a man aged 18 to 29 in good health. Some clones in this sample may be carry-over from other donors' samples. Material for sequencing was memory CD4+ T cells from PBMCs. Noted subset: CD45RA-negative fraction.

CDR3 in DNA: TGCGCCAGCAGCCAAGAAACAGGGGACACTGAAGCTTTCTTT. Residues: CASSQETGDTEAFF. This rearrangement joins TRBV4-3 to TRBJ1-1, with TRBD1 matching over 7 bases. After removal of 0 bases from V and 3 bases from J, the junction contained 1 base not matched to a gene. The CDR3 has 14 amino acids. CDR1 is LGHNA, CDR2 YSLEER, per germline.